Listed here are 25 T cell receptor beta chains from one sample, sequenced in a study of identical twins (dated by TCRdb to the mid-2010s). The library was prepared using 5' RACE. These reads were obtained on an Illumina HiSeq 2000. TCRdb trimmed the raw reads at Q25, called clones with MiXCR and kept productive beta chains. For every CDR3 protein sequence, its rows merge into one entry that carries the most common genes and DNA. This sample lists roughly 1,500,000 distinct CDR3 sequences; about 32% were detected once. Together, the top ten hold 0.25% to 0.3% of the sample. Sequencing was performed on cord blood. The receptors were sampled from a newborn girl in good health.

This chain joins TRBV25-1 and TRBJ1-1; the D is unclear. The CDR3 is 15 amino acids. Trimming took 5 bases from V and 2 from J, leaving 15 bases between them. Germline lookup yields CDR1 MGHDK and CDR2 SYGVNS. The CDR3 bases are TGTGCCAGCAGTCCCCCGGTCCCGCTTAACACTGAAGCTTTCTTT. Encoded protein: CASSPPVPLNTEAFF.

The CDR3 spells CSANRGGRGTDTQYF. The DNA of the CDR3 is TGCAGTGCAAACCGGGGGGGCCGAGGCACAGATACGCAGTATTTT. The genes are TRBV20-1 and TRBJ2-3; 8 bases are shared with TRBD2. The CDR3 sequence is 15 residues long. Germline lookup yields CDR1 DFQATT and CDR2 SNEGSKA (reference sequence). The V gene end was trimmed by 6 bases and the J gene end by 1 base; junction bases not matched to a gene: 9.

The chain uses TRBV11-2 and TRBJ2-7, with D hard to call. This CDR3 has 14 residues. V lost 5 bases to trimming and J lost 4 bases, with 15 bases between them. Germline V gives CDR1 SGHAT, CDR2 FQNNGV. CDR3: CASSPAIFLYEQYF. CDR3 nucleotides: TGTGCCAGCAGCCCTGCTATCTTTCTTTACGAGCAGTACTTC.

This chain links TRBV29-1 with TRBJ2-7; a possible D gene is TRBD1 (5 bases). CDR3 length equals 11 residues. V dropped 6 bases and J dropped 6 bases, with 12 bases sitting between them. Per germline, CDR1 SQVTM and CDR2 ANQGSEA. The CDR3 reads CSVIDSLEQYF. The CDR3 coding sequence is TGCAGCGTCATTGACAGCCTCGAGCAGTACTTC.

At least ten counts were recorded for this clonotype. The CDR3 bases are TGTGCCAGCAGTTTCGGGACAGGGGGCAATCAGCCCCAGCATTTT. This sequence encodes CASSFGTGGNQPQHF. The rearrangement links TRBV27 to TRBJ1-5; 10 nucleotides agree with TRBD1. Trimming cost V 3 bases and J 2 bases; bases outside gene matches: 1. The CDR3 has 15 residues. In germline, CDR1 is MNHEY, CDR2 SMNVEV (reference sequence).

J is TRBJ1-2 and V is TRBV4-1; D remains ambiguous. There are 15 residues in the CDR3. V lost 1 base to trimming and J lost 1 base, with 10 bases between them. The germline CDR1 and CDR2 sequences are MGHRA and YSYEKL. CDR3 nucleotide sequence: TGCGCCAGCAGCCAAGCCCCGACGGATAACTATGGCTACACCTTC. Translated: CASSQAPTDNYGYTF.

A note on this clonotype: A much more abundant neighbour one base away suggests this may be a read error. The chain uses TRBV29-1 and TRBJ2-5; no reliable D call. Germline V lookup: CDR1 SQVTM, CDR2 ANQGSEA. Trimming removed 7 bases at V and 1 base at J, with 19 bases between. The CDR3 loop spans 15 amino acids. CDR3 protein: CSAVGQPIFQETQYF. DNA of the CDR3: TGCAGCGCTGTCGGGCAGCCTATATTCCAAGAGACCCAGTACTTC.

The CDR3 region is CASSLIGTYTEAFF. In nucleotides, the CDR3 is TGTGCCAGCAGCTTAATAGGGACGTACACTGAAGCTTTCTTT. V usage is TRBV7-9 and J usage is TRBJ1-1, with D possibly matching TRBD1 (5 bases). The V end was cut by 2 bases, the J end by 3 bases, with 10 bases between. Germline V lookup: CDR1 SEHNR, CDR2 FQNEAQ (reference sequence). This CDR3 has 14 residues.

V gene TRBV3-1 combines with J gene TRBJ2-1, with D unresolved. The CDR3 sequence is 20 residues long. V gave up 0 bases and J gave up 0 bases, with 21 bases separating them. Germline values: CDR1 LGHDT, CDR2 YNNKEL (reference sequence). Written as DNA, the CDR3 is TGTGCCAGCAGCCAAGATACGTGGGTAAACGATATGAGCTCCTACAATGAGCAGTTCTTC. Its protein is CASSQDTWVNDMSSYNEQFF.

The chain is built from TRBV25-1 and TRBJ1-1, with 7 bases matching TRBD1. This CDR3 comprises 14 residues. CDR1 and CDR2 from the germline V gene are MGHDK and SYGVNS. The trim removed 7 bases at V and 3 bases at J, leaving 8 bases unmatched. The chain's CDR3 is CASNRQGQYTEAFF. CDR3 in DNA: TGTGCCAGCAACCGACAGGGACAGTACACTGAAGCTTTCTTT.

This sequence joins TRBV12-3 or TRBV12-4 and TRBJ1-2; no clear D. With 8 bases removed from V and 3 bases from J, the gap between germline ends came to 13 bases. The CDR3 consists of 13 residues. CDR3 bases: TGTGCCAGCCTCTCGTACGCAGACTATGGCTACACCTTC. Translated, it gives CASLSYADYGYTF.

This chain uses TRBV28 with TRBJ1-4, with a possible D match to TRBD1 (6 bases). V lost 10 bases to trimming and J lost 6 bases, with 9 bases between them. This CDR3 contains 11 residues. Germline-derived CDR1 and CDR2 are MDHEN and SYDVKM. The CDR3, as DNA: TGTGCCACCGGGGGCGATGAAAAACTGTTTTTT. Translating it yields CATGGDEKLFF.

The genes are TRBV2 and TRBJ1-1; D gene ambiguous. Trimming took 9 bases from V and 0 from J, leaving 8 bases between them. This CDR3 has 12 amino acids. Germline V gives CDR1 SNHLY, CDR2 FYNNEI. Written as DNA, the CDR3 is TGTGCCAGGGCTCGGGTGAACACTGAAGCTTTCTTT. The encoded protein is CARARVNTEAFF.

In DNA, the CDR3 is TGTGCCAGCAGCCAAGAAGCCGGGAGACTCTACATGGAGCAGTACTTC. Its protein is CASSQEAGRLYMEQYF. The V and J genes are TRBV4-2 and TRBJ2-4, with a possible D match to TRBD2 (6 bases). Per germline, CDR1 LGHNA and CDR2 YNFKEQ. There are 16 residues in the CDR3. V was pared by 0 bases and J by 13 bases, with 22 bases between.

The chain combines TRBV5-1 with TRBJ2-1; either TRBD1 or TRBD2 may fit D (5 bases each). The V and J ends lost 3 bases and 0 bases respectively, with 10 bases between them. This CDR3 comprises 15 residues. Germline V gene lookup returns CDR1 SGHRS and CDR2 YFSETQ. The CDR3 DNA reads TGCGCCAGCAGCTGGGGGACGCACTCCTACAATGAGCAGTTCTTC. This sequence encodes CASSWGTHSYNEQFF.

This CDR3 is CANSRQGYNEQYF. The CDR3 DNA sequence: TGTGCCAACTCCCGACAGGGCTACAATGAGCAGTACTTC. The gene calls are TRBV30 and TRBJ2-1; 7 nucleotides match TRBD1. The last part of the DNA fits TRBJ2-7 better; the J call may be wrong. The CDR3 spans 13 residues. The V gene's germline CDR1 is GTSNPN and CDR2 SVGIG (reference sequence).

This clonotype was counted between two and nine times. V gene TRBV3-1 combines with J gene TRBJ2-3; D not certain. V lost 1 base to trimming and J lost 4 bases, with 9 bases between them. The CDR3 contains 14 residues. Germline CDR1 reads LGHDT; CDR2 reads YNNKEL (reference sequence). CDR3 sequence: CASSQAHKADTQYF. CDR3 in DNA: TGTGCCAGCAGCCAAGCTCACAAGGCAGATACGCAGTATTTT.

This clonotype came up a few times. V gene TRBV9 combines with J gene TRBJ2-5; 13 positions agree with TRBD2. V trimming: 3 bases; J trimming: 3 bases; junction bases outside the gene matches: 5. The germline gives CDR1 SGDLS, CDR2 YYNGEE. This CDR3 contains 16 residues. This CDR3 reads CASSATSGGGKETQYF. DNA for the CDR3: TGTGCCAGCAGCGCTACTAGCGGGGGGGGAAAAGAGACCCAGTACTTC.

This clonotype turned up a few times. The rearrangement links TRBV29-1 to TRBJ1-4; TRBD1 might be the D (5 bases). The ends were cut back, 7 bases at V and 8 bases at J, with 14 bases in the middle. This CDR3 spans 12 amino acids. Germline CDR1 is SQVTM and CDR2 is ANQGSEA. In nucleotides, the CDR3 is TGCAGCGACCCAGGGAGGAGGGAAAAACTGTTTTTT. Translation gives CSDPGRREKLFF.

The CDR3 DNA reads as TGTGCCACCAGTGATCAGGGACCGGGCTCACAAGAGACCCAGTACTTC. It specifies CATSDQGPGSQETQYF. The chain recombines TRBV24-1 with TRBJ2-5; D may be TRBD1 or TRBD2 (5 bases each). V shed 3 bases and J shed 2 bases, with 15 bases lying between them. This CDR3 contains 16 residues. Germline V gene lookup returns CDR1 KGHDR and CDR2 SFDVKD.

This clonotype occurred a few times. This sequence joins TRBV6-5 and TRBJ2-7, with 7 bases aligning to TRBD1. Germline V lookup: CDR1 MNHEY, CDR2 SVGAGI. V lost 6 bases to trimming and J lost 6 bases; unmatched junction nucleotides: 8. This CDR3 spans 13 amino acids. CDR3 bases: TGTGCCAGCAGCTACAGGGGTTCAGGCGAGCAGTACTTC. Its protein product is CASSYRGSGEQYF.

The CDR3 DNA sequence: TGTGCCAGCAGCCAAGTGACAGGGGACAATGAGCAGTTCTTC. This gives the protein CASSQVTGDNEQFF. The chain uses TRBV4-2 and TRBJ2-1; TRBD1 aligns across 8 bases. The CDR3 loop spans 14 amino acids. V was pared by 1 base and J by 5 bases, with 1 base of the junction left unmatched. Germline CDR1 reads LGHNA; CDR2 reads YNFKEQ.

The sample holds one count of this clonotype. A read error may be the cause here, since a much bigger clone is one base away. The rearrangement uses TRBV7-9 and TRBJ1-2; TRBD1 agrees at 7 bases. The CDR3 is 12 amino acids. CDR1 is SEHNR and CDR2 is FQNEAQ in the germline V gene (reference sequence). CDR3 bases: TGTGCCTGCAGCTTACAGGGGAATGGCTACACCTTC. Encoded protein: CACSLQGNGYTF.

There are a few counts of this clonotype. The gene calls are TRBV3-1 and TRBJ2-3, with 8 bases aligning to TRBD2. Germline V gives CDR1 LGHDT, CDR2 YNNKEL (reference sequence). The CDR3 spans 16 residues. The trim removed 3 bases at V and 9 bases at J, leaving 14 bases unmatched. CDR3 in DNA: TGTGCCAGCAGCCATGACGGACTAGCTGGTCGTGGCACGCAGTATTTT. Translating gives CASSHDGLAGRGTQYF.

V gene TRBV28 combines with J gene TRBJ2-5; no clear D gene. The CDR3 consists of 11 residues. CDR1 MDHEN and CDR2 SYDVKM come from the germline V gene. Trimming stripped 4 bases from V and 11 bases from J, with 11 bases between. The CDR3 nucleotides read TGTGCCAGCAGTTCATCAGAAGAGCAGTACTTC. This sequence encodes CASSSSEEQYF.